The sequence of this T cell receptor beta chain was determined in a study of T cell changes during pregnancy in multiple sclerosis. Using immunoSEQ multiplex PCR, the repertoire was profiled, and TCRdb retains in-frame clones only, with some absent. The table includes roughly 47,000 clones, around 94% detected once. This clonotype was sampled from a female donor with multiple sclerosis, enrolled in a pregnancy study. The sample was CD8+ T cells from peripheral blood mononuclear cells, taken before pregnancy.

In DNA form, the CDR3 reads TGTGCCAGCAGTTATTCTCAGACAGACTCCTACGAGCAGTACTTC. Translated: CASSYSQTDSYEQYF. This chain uses TRBV6-9 with TRBJ2-7, with D perhaps matching TRBD1 (5 bases). The V gene lost 0 bases and the J gene lost 0 bases, with 9 bases spanning the gap. The CDR3 has 15 residues. Germline CDR1 MNHGY, CDR2 SVAAGI.